These 21 T cell receptor beta chains share one sample of origin, sequenced in a study of T-cell memory formation after mild COVID-19. Each CDR3 protein gets one entry after TCRdb re-called the 5' RACE reads with MiXCR. Altogether roughly 130,000 distinct CDR3 sequences are present, approximately 15% being singletons, with the ten largest covering 4.5% to 6.5%. The sample was PBMCs or a T cell subset sorted from them (not recorded which). These receptors came from a man aged 18-30 years who had mild COVID-19 (a few samples of this study predate the infection). Cell type and time point are not known.

This clonotype has more than one count but fewer than ten. J is TRBJ2-1 and V is TRBV29-1; D may be TRBD2 (6 bases). The CDR3 contains 12 residues. Germline V gives CDR1 SQVTM, CDR2 ANQGSEA. Trimming took off 1 base at V and 6 bases at J, with 7 bases between the two ends. This CDR3 reads CSVEGGTNEQFF. As DNA, the CDR3 is TGCAGCGTTGAAGGCGGGACCAATGAGCAGTTCTTC.

The chain uses TRBV12-3 or TRBV12-4 and TRBJ2-3; the match to TRBD1 covers 9 bases. With 5 bases clipped from V and 4 bases from J, the junction kept 22 bases outside the gene matches. The CDR3 consists of 20 residues. CDR3 region: CASSGTGRGMSSGLADTQYF. The DNA for the CDR3 is TGTGCCAGCAGTGGGACAGGGCGAGGAATGAGCAGTGGACTAGCAGATACGCAGTATTTT.

The V call is TRBV5-6, the J call TRBJ1-2; 8 bases map to TRBD1. The CDR3 is made up of 15 amino acids. Germline CDR1 SGHDT, CDR2 YYEEEE. V was clipped by 4 bases and J by 1 base; unmatched bases: 6. The CDR3 spells CASSTSGTGNYGYTF. Written as DNA, the CDR3 is TGTGCCAGCAGCACATCCGGGACAGGTAACTATGGCTACACCTTC.

The chain carries TRBV20-1 and TRBJ2-3; D gene ambiguous. V was cut by 7 bases and J by 1 base, with 15 bases left in between. There are 14 residues in the CDR3. Germline assignment: CDR1 DFQATT and CDR2 SNEGSKA (reference sequence). CDR3 region: CSVPGQAGTDTQYF. CDR3 DNA sequence: TGCAGTGTCCCGGGCCAGGCGGGCACAGATACGCAGTATTTT.

CDR3 residues: CASSRPSYGYTF. CDR3 DNA sequence: TGTGCCAGCTCGAGACCCTCCTATGGCTACACCTTC. This chain uses TRBV18 with TRBJ1-2; the D is unclear. The CDR3 extends over 12 amino acids. Germline lookup yields CDR1 KGHSH and CDR2 LQKENI. The ends were cut back, 6 bases at V and 4 bases at J, with 9 bases in the middle.

In its sample, this clonotype was seen a few times. This rearrangement joins TRBV18 to TRBJ2-1, with D possibly matching TRBD1 (5 bases). The CDR3 covers 14 residues. Germline CDR1 KGHSH, CDR2 LQKENI. V gave up 5 bases and J gave up 3 bases, with 11 bases separating them. Here the CDR3 DNA reads TGTGCCAGCTCATTGGACACCCTCTACAATGAGCAGTTCTTC. Its protein is CASSLDTLYNEQFF.

This clonotype appeared a few times. The chain recombines TRBV5-1 with TRBJ2-1; D could derive from TRBD1 or TRBD2 (5 bases each). Germline assignment: CDR1 SGHRS and CDR2 YFSETQ. V was shortened by 0 bases and J by 6 bases, with 10 bases between the two germline ends. The CDR3 runs 14 residues. For the CDR3, the DNA is TGCGCCAGCAGCTTGGTCCGAGGGGCCAATGAGCAGTTCTTC. It is translated as CASSLVRGANEQFF.

The chain links TRBV5-1 to TRBJ2-2, with 9 bases lining up with TRBD1. CDR3 length: 17 residues. V lost 3 bases and J lost 4; bases outside the gene matches: 10. Germline CDR1 is SGHRS and CDR2 is YFSETQ. The CDR3 here is CASSSRPQGAGTGELFF. The CDR3 DNA sequence: TGCGCCAGCAGCTCCCGCCCACAGGGGGCCGGCACCGGGGAGCTGTTTTTT.

There are many counts of this clonotype. The rearrangement links TRBV20-1 to TRBJ2-7; D is unclear. Germline V gene data show CDR1 as DFQATT and CDR2 as SNEGSKA (reference sequence). The CDR3 has 14 amino acids. CDR3 region: CSATPNALNYEQYV. The CDR3 DNA is TGCAGCGCTACCCCGAACGCACTCAACTACGAGCAGTACGTC.

The chain has TRBV4-1 and TRBJ2-5; 7 bases match TRBD2. This CDR3 comprises 16 residues. The V and J ends lost 3 bases and 1 base, in that order; junction bases with no gene match: 8. Germline CDR1 reads MGHRA; CDR2 reads YSYEKL. The CDR3 DNA follows: TGCGCCAGCAGCCAGGGGGGACTACCGTTCCAAGAGACCCAGTACTTC. Its protein is CASSQGGLPFQETQYF.

This clonotype came up a few times. The J gene is TRBJ1-2, the V gene TRBV12-3 or TRBV12-4; TRBD1 is a possible D gene (6 bases). The CDR3 has 13 amino acids. V was clipped by 7 bases and J by 2 bases, with 11 bases between them. The CDR3 sequence is CASNPGQNYGYTF. DNA of the CDR3: TGTGCCAGCAACCCGGGACAAAACTATGGCTACACCTTC.

There are a few counts of this clonotype. V and J are TRBV6-1 and TRBJ1-2; D remains ambiguous. The CDR3 is 12 amino acids. Germline CDR1 is MNHNS and CDR2 is SASEGT. Trimming removed 4 bases from V and 4 bases from J, with 7 bases in between. DNA for the CDR3: TGTGCCAGCAGTGCCAGGACCTATGGCTACACCTTC. Its protein is CASSARTYGYTF.

The chain has TRBV15 and TRBJ1-5, with 7 bases aligning to TRBD1. The CDR3 runs to 15 residues. The trim removed 9 bases at V and 11 bases at J, leaving 19 bases unmatched. Germline lookup yields CDR1 LNHNV and CDR2 YYDKDF (reference sequence). DNA of the CDR3: TGTGCCACGAAAACCGGGACAGCCGGATCGGGGGCCCAGCATTTT. This codes for CATKTGTAGSGAQHF.

The rearrangement uses TRBV7-2 and TRBJ2-2; 7 nucleotides match TRBD1. The CDR3 extends over 15 amino acids. From germline, CDR1 is SGHTA and CDR2 FQGNSA. The junction had 9 bases not matched to a gene; V was cut back by 11 bases and J by 0 bases. CDR3: CACPTGQTNTGELFF. CDR3 nucleotide sequence: TGTGCCTGTCCAACGGGACAGACGAACACCGGGGAGCTGTTTTTT. Full variable domain (missing parts from reference TRBV7-2 and TRBJ2-2): GAGVSQSPSNKVTEKGKDVELRCDPISGHTALYWYRQSLGQGLEFLIYFQGNSAPDKSGLPSDRFSAERTGGSVSTLTIQRTQQEDSAVYLCACPTGQTNTGELFFGEGSRLTVL.

This clonotype showed up many times. This chain links TRBV29-1 with TRBJ1-5; D might be TRBD1 (5 bases). Between the trimmed V and J ends, which lost 3 bases and 4 bases, there was a span of 25 bases. Germline values: CDR1 SQVTM, CDR2 ANQGSEA. The CDR3 has 18 amino acids. This chain's CDR3 is CSVDVRKLDRRGNQPQHF. The CDR3 DNA reads TGCAGCGTTGACGTCAGGAAATTAGACAGACGGGGAAATCAGCCCCAGCATTTT.

The CDR3 here is CASSLAEGGYEQYV. CDR3 DNA: TGTGCCAGCAGCTTGGCCGAGGGGGGCTACGAGCAGTACGTC. The chain combines TRBV5-5 with TRBJ2-7; perhaps D is TRBD1 or TRBD2 (6 bases each). This CDR3 contains 14 residues. Germline CDR1 and CDR2: SGHKS and YYEKEE (reference sequence). V lost 0 bases and J lost 3, with 10 bases in between.

This clonotype was counted a few times. Written as DNA, the CDR3 is TGTGCCAGCAGACACAGGGGACCTTCCGGGGAGCTGTTTTTT. The encoded protein is CASRHRGPSGELFF. The rearrangement joins TRBV7-2 to TRBJ2-2; TRBD1 agrees at 7 bases. V lost 6 bases and J lost 6; bases outside the gene matches: 7. Germline V gene data show CDR1 as SGHTA and CDR2 as FQGNSA. This CDR3 contains 14 residues.

A few counts support this clonotype. This chain uses TRBV6-2 or TRBV6-3 with TRBJ1-6, with D unclear. The CDR3 spans 11 residues. Germline-derived CDR1 and CDR2 are MNHEY and SVGEGT. V shed 2 bases and J shed 9 bases, with 2 bases lying between them. CDR3 in DNA: TGTGCCAGCAGTTACCGTTCACCCCTCCACTTT. This gives the protein CASSYRSPLHF.

This clonotype was recorded many times. The chain uses TRBV4-2 and TRBJ2-5; tentatively, D is TRBD2 (6 bases). V was clipped by 9 bases and J by 5 bases, with 13 bases between them. Germline V CDR1 and CDR2: LGHNA, YNFKEQ. This CDR3 has 12 residues. The CDR3 nucleotides are TGTGCCAGTGGGGGACTCGGGGAGACCCAGTACTTC. Its translation is CASGGLGETQYF.

The chain joins TRBV2 to TRBJ2-1; no clear D. Per the germline V gene, CDR1 is SNHLY and CDR2 is FYNNEI. This CDR3 is built from 12 residues. V lost 6 bases to trimming and J lost 10 bases, with 13 bases between them. CDR3 bases: TGTGCCAGCAGCCAGGACGGTGGGGAGCAGTTCTTC. It translates to CASSQDGGEQFF.

This clonotype was seen a few times. The chain employs TRBV7-2 and TRBJ2-2; D possibly matches TRBD1 or TRBD2 (5 bases each). This CDR3 comprises 16 residues. Trimming left V 5 bases short and J 4 bases short, with 17 bases between. In germline, CDR1 is SGHTA, CDR2 FQGNSA. The CDR3, as DNA: TGTGCCAGCAGCCCAGCGGCTGGGGCTGGCACCGGGGAGCTGTTTTTT. Its translation is CASSPAAGAGTGELFF.